This T cell receptor (beta chain) was identified in a study of T cells in Graves' hyperthyroidism and ophthalmopathy (dated by TCRdb to about 2019). Context from the whole study: Peripheral blood was collected at initial diagnosis, before any treatment. In addition, the study compared T-cell repertoires in thyroid tissue and in blood from about six Graves' hyperthyroidism patients. To identify distinguishing TCR V-J signatures, a discovery cohort of some 100 patients was used, comprising some 43 with Graves' ophthalmopathy and some 60 with stable Graves' hyperthyroidism. Whether ophthalmopathy could be predicted prospectively was tested in an independent validation cohort made up of roughly 19 hyperthyroidism patients plus 17 patients who later progressed to ophthalmopathy. For training and testing, the 100 patients in the discovery cohort were randomly divided in a 7:3 ratio. According to the paper, TCR Vbeta CDR3 sequencing was carried out on about 140 peripheral blood samples, which came from approximately 41 ophthalmopathy, 70 to 80 hyperthyroidism and roughly 17 progressor patients. After blood sampling, hyperthyroidism patients were treated with methimazole at a starting dose of 30 mg daily, and ophthalmopathy patients were treated with high-dose intravenous methylprednisolone. Study-wide conclusions, independent of this receptor: Ophthalmopathy was separated from stable hyperthyroidism by a 13 V-J signature model, with approximately 90% sensitivity and approximately 81% specificity obtained in cross-validation and 80%/75% obtained in testing. Sample size was not statistically predetermined, and investigators were not blinded to group allocation. Most expanded thyroid clonotypes (frequency above 0.001) were also detected in blood, suggesting blood repertoires may reflect thyroid immune responses. In validation, the model predicted progression to ophthalmopathy a median of around 6.5 months before onset, with about 71% sensitivity and roughly 77% specificity.

Relative to germline, V is missing 2 bases and J is missing 1 base, with 3 bases of the junction outside any gene match. From a lookup of the germline V gene, CDR1 and CDR2 are KGHSH and LQKENI. The CDR3 numbers 15 residues from cysteine through phenylalanine. The sequence is cut down to CDR3 DNA, 45 bases in frame from base 1. Amplification of TCR beta CDR3 regions was carried out from RNA transcripts. For the first round of RT-PCR on the TCR CDR3, the HTBI primer set was used together with the Qiagen OneStep RT-PCR kit. Libraries were constructed in a second round of multiplex PCR, after which size selection and purification were carried out. Paired-end sequencing of the libraries was performed with 100 bp reads on an Illumina HiSeq2000. Per the source publication's procedure: SOAPnuke was used to process the raw data, with reads discarded if the reads contained adapters or uncalled bases, had a mean Phred below 15, or lacked an exact constant-primer or identifier match. COPE v1.2.5 was used to merge high-quality paired reads, and clonotypes were defined as unique nucleotide sequences. MiTCR v1.1 was used to align clonotypes to the IMGT TRBV, TRBD and TRBJ reference segments. Analysis was restricted to V-J combinations with a frequency above 0.0001, which covered just over 98% of repertoires. A TCS score was defined as the ratio of F50 (clonal expansion) to E x V (chaos), with BLOSUM62-based TCRdist applied between CDR3 peptides within each V-J. Welch's t-statistics and random forest reduced around 550 V-J features to about 13, which were used in a naive Bayes classifier (R e1071). TCRdb reworked the public reads: Q25 trimming with fastp, MiXCR clone assembly, productive beta chains retained. When rows share a CDR3 protein, they turn into one entry using the most common DNA and genes. The V and J calls shown here were made by TCRdb, not taken from the authors' results. For this sample there are over 650,000 distinct CDR3 sequences; less than 20% appear just once. Approximately 8% of the sample belongs to the ten largest clones.

This clonotype was seen at least ten times. Which antigen it targets is not known. No base quality values were provided; no much bigger clone lies one nucleotide off. Stable Graves' hyperthyroidism was defined as no progression to ophthalmopathy during 18 months of follow-up. The hyperthyroidism patients were between 18 and 65 years old and newly diagnosed, with a disease duration of less than 2 months. Patients with uncontrolled infections, other autoimmune diseases, pregnancy or lactation were excluded. Diagnoses relied on clinical symptoms, serum thyroxine and TRAb, thyroid ultrasound and orbital computed tomography. PBMCs were isolated from around 10 ml of fresh peripheral blood by Ficoll-Paque density gradient centrifugation. Total RNA was extracted with Trizol reagent, and quality was checked on an Agilent 2100 Bioanalyzer.

The clonotype was recovered from a man aged 18 to 35 with Graves' hyperthyroidism. The V and J genes are TRBV18 and TRBJ2-7, and 9 junction bases match TRBD2. Sequencing was done on a sample of blood. The CDR3 sequence is CASSPASGTSYEQYF. The nucleotides read TGTGCCAGCTCACCAGCTAGCGGGACTTCCTACGAGCAGTACTTC.